A single sample gave rise to the 10 T cell receptor beta chains below, sequenced in a study of human T cells and chemical hapten exposure. Extraction of total RNA was performed on unfractionated whole blood. TCRdb fed the 5' RACE reads into MiXCR, producing one record per CDR3 protein. The sample contains approximately 81,000 distinct CDR3 sequences, roughly 8.4% of which appear only once. These receptors came from a male donor in good health.

There are a few counts of this clonotype. The gene calls are TRBV6-6 and TRBJ2-7; 13 bases map to TRBD2. This CDR3 has 16 residues. With V trimmed by 0 bases and J by 4 bases, 3 bases remained unmatched. CDR1 and CDR2 (germline): MNHNY, SVGAGI (reference sequence). The CDR3 region has the DNA TGTGCCAGCAGTTACTCGACTAGCGGGGGGCGTTACGAGCAGTACTTC. It is translated as CASSYSTSGGRYEQYF.

This clonotype was detected only a few times. This chain connects TRBV3-1 to TRBJ2-2; D gene unclear. The CDR3 contains 16 residues. The germline V gene encodes CDR1 LGHDT and CDR2 YNNKEL (reference sequence). V was pared by 3 bases and J by 4 bases, with 15 bases between. Here the CDR3 reads CASSHPLGPFTGELFF. CDR3 sequence (DNA): TGTGCCAGCAGCCATCCCCTAGGACCTTTCACCGGGGAGCTGTTTTTT.

CDR3 sequence: CASSSSEITGLVTEAFF. The CDR3 DNA follows: TGCGCCAGCAGCTCATCAGAAATAACAGGGTTAGTCACTGAAGCTTTCTTT. The chain recombines TRBV5-1 with TRBJ1-1; D might be TRBD1 (6 bases). The CDR3 has 17 residues. Germline values: CDR1 SGHRS, CDR2 YFSETQ. Trimming removed 3 bases from V and 4 bases from J, with 22 bases in between. The entire variable domain, with the rest obtained from reference TRBV5-1 and TRBJ1-1, is as follows: KAGVTQTPRYLIKTRGQQVTLSCSPISGHRSVSWYQQTPGQGLQFLFEYFSETQRNKGNFPGRFSGRQFSNSRSEMNVSTLELGDSALYLCASSSSEITGLVTEAFFGQGTRLTVV.

The rearrangement links TRBV4-2 to TRBJ1-6; 7 bases are a match to TRBD1. The trim removed 4 bases at V and 5 bases at J, leaving 26 bases unmatched. This CDR3 has 22 amino acids. CDR1 is LGHNA, CDR2 YNFKEQ, per germline. CDR3 bases: TGTGCCAGCAGCCCACTAGGACAGGATGCATCTAGCCCAAGCCGAAATAATTCACCCCTCCACTTT. This sequence encodes CASSPLGQDASSPSRNNSPLHF.

This clonotype was counted at least ten times. V gene TRBV20-1 combines with J gene TRBJ2-4; possibly TRBD1 for D (6 bases). Germline CDR1 DFQATT, CDR2 SNEGSKA (reference sequence). With 3 bases removed from V and 3 bases from J, the gap between germline ends came to 9 bases. The CDR3 runs to 13 residues. The CDR3 sequence is CSASRGHKNIQYF. The CDR3 coding sequence is TGCAGTGCTAGCAGGGGCCACAAAAACATTCAGTACTTC.

This clonotype was seen at least ten times. This chain links TRBV6-6 with TRBJ2-3, with TRBD2 matching 14 bases. This CDR3 contains 15 residues. The V and J ends lost 6 bases and 3 bases, in that order; junction bases with no gene match: 2. Germline V gives CDR1 MNHNY, CDR2 SVGAGI (reference sequence). DNA of the CDR3: TGTGCCAGCAGGTGGACTAGCGGGAGGACAGATACGCAGTATTTT. It translates to CASRWTSGRTDTQYF.

Many counts were recorded for this clonotype. The chain is built from TRBV13 and TRBJ1-4, with a possible D match to TRBD1 (6 bases). This CDR3 comprises 16 residues. The V gene's germline CDR1 is PRHDT and CDR2 FYEKMQ (reference sequence). V lost 2 bases, J lost 5 bases, and 15 bases lay in between. The CDR3 spells CASSLSQGNINEKLFF. The CDR3, as DNA: TGTGCCAGCAGCTTATCGCAGGGGAATATCAATGAAAAACTGTTTTTT.

This clonotype was found a few times. This chain joins TRBV11-2 and TRBJ2-3; D unclear. Trimming removed 2 bases at V and 5 bases at J, with 11 bases between. This CDR3 is built from 14 residues. Germline CDR1 is SGHAT and CDR2 is FQNNGV. CDR3 sequence reads: CASSLLEARDTQYF. CDR3 nucleotide sequence: TGTGCCAGCAGCTTACTAGAAGCTCGAGATACGCAGTATTTT.

This clonotype was found a few times. The rearrangement joins TRBV12-3 or TRBV12-4 to TRBJ1-4; D ambiguous. The CDR3 spans 12 residues. Trimming pared 6 bases from V and 7 bases from J, leaving 9 bases between. The CDR3 DNA reads TGTGCCAGCAGGGTCTGGACTGAAAAACTGTTTTTT. As protein: CASRVWTEKLFF.

This rearrangement joins TRBV10-3 to TRBJ2-1; 8 bases are a match to TRBD1. The V gene end was trimmed by 4 bases and the J gene end by 8 bases; junction bases not matched to a gene: 4. The CDR3 runs 13 residues. The germline V gene has CDR1 ENHRY and CDR2 SYGVKD. The CDR3 reads CAISGLGQDEQFF. The CDR3 nucleotides are TGTGCCATCAGTGGATTGGGACAGGATGAGCAGTTCTTC.